This entry lists 13 T cell receptor beta chains sequenced from one sample in a study of response to subunit inactivated influenza vaccine. TCRdb processed the RT-PCR reads anew with MiXCR; each CDR3 protein has one entry. Found here are about 780,000 distinct CDR3 sequences, roughly 18% of them singletons; the top ten hold about 11%. Sequences were derived from PBMCs from blood, sampled approximately 5 days after vaccination. The receptors stem from a man between 45 and 60 years old who received an inactivated influenza vaccine.

CDR3 in amino acids: CASSSVPGGLAKNIQYF. In nucleotides, the CDR3 is TGTGCCAGCAGCTCGGTCCCTGGGGGGCTAGCCAAAAACATTCAGTACTTC. The chain combines TRBV5-5 with TRBJ2-4; D is possibly TRBD1 or TRBD2 (6 bases each). Trimming removed 3 bases at V and 0 bases at J, with 16 bases between. Germline CDR1 and CDR2: SGHKS and YYEKEE (reference sequence). The CDR3 contains 17 residues. Drawing the rest from reference TRBV5-5 and TRBJ2-4, the complete variable domain is DAGVTQSPTHLIKTRGQQVTLRCSPISGHKSVSWYQQVLGQGPQFIFQYYEKEERGRGNFPDRFSARQFPNYSSELNVNALLLGDSALYLCASSSVPGGLAKNIQYFGAGTRLSVL.

This clonotype was found a few times. A single base separates this from a much larger clone, so it may be a read error. The V and J genes are TRBV7-3 and TRBJ2-1; no definite D call. This CDR3 contains 13 residues. V was trimmed by 5 bases and J by 5 bases, leaving 10 bases between them. Germline assignment: CDR1 SGHTA and CDR2 FQGTGA. CDR3 sequence: CASSVGRDNEQFF. As DNA, the CDR3 is TGTGCCAGCAGCGTAGGTAGGGACAATGAGCAGTTCTTC.

This sequence joins TRBV6-4 and TRBJ1-2; D is undetermined. Germline CDR1 and CDR2: MRHNA and SNTAGT. Trimming removed 6 bases from V and 0 bases from J, with 14 bases in between. CDR3 length: 15 amino acids. CDR3 sequence: CASRLTADTNYGYTF. In DNA form, the CDR3 reads TGTGCCAGCAGGCTGACGGCAGACACTAACTATGGCTACACCTTC.

The chain combines TRBV20-1 with TRBJ2-3, with no clear D. V gave up 2 bases and J gave up 8 bases, with 17 bases separating them. This CDR3 has 14 residues. Germline V lookup: CDR1 DFQATT, CDR2 SNEGSKA (reference sequence). The CDR3 region is CSARTIPSIGTQYF. The CDR3 bases are TGCAGTGCTAGAACCATACCCTCGATAGGTACGCAGTATTTT.

The chain employs TRBV29-1 and TRBJ1-5; no firm D call. CDR3 length: 13 residues. CDR1 and CDR2 (germline): SQVTM, ANQGSEA. V was clipped by 0 bases and J by 6 bases, with 9 bases between them. The CDR3, as DNA: TGCAGCGTTGAAGAGGACCCGGGTCAGCCCCAGCATTTT. This translates into CSVEEDPGQPQHF.

This clonotype showed up just a few times. The chain uses TRBV5-1 and TRBJ2-7, with 12 bases aligning to TRBD2. Germline V gene lookup returns CDR1 SGHRS and CDR2 YFSETQ. This CDR3 spans 17 amino acids. V shed 3 bases, J shed 0 bases, and the junction held 7 bases outside the gene matches. The CDR3 spells CASSSGTSGSNSYEQYF. Written as DNA, the CDR3 is TGCGCCAGCAGCTCCGGGACTAGCGGGTCGAACTCCTACGAGCAGTACTTC. The full variable domain, with the rest looked up from reference TRBV5-1 and TRBJ2-7, is KAGVTQTPRYLIKTRGQQVTLSCSPISGHRSVSWYQQTPGQGLQFLFEYFSETQRNKGNFPGRFSGRQFSNSRSEMNVSTLELGDSALYLCASSSGTSGSNSYEQYFGPGTRLTVT.

This chain joins TRBV20-1 and TRBJ2-3, with a weak D call TRBD2 (5 bases). Germline-derived CDR1 and CDR2 are DFQATT and SNEGSKA (reference sequence). The CDR3 loop spans 14 amino acids. Trimming stripped 2 bases from V and 6 bases from J, with 15 bases between. As DNA, the CDR3 is TGCAGTGCTAGACCAACTAGTGAAGGGGATACGCAGTATTTT. This encodes CSARPTSEGDTQYF.

The V gene is TRBV4-3, the J gene TRBJ1-4; TRBD1 matches 10 bases. Trimming cost V 2 bases and J 7 bases; bases outside gene matches: 4. Germline CDR1 is LGHNA and CDR2 is YSLEER. The length of the CDR3 is 15 residues. CDR3 region: CASSQQGQGSEKLFF. The CDR3 bases are TGCGCCAGCAGCCAACAGGGACAGGGGAGTGAAAAACTGTTTTTT.

The CDR3 here is CASRGTHSVTGELFF. The CDR3 nucleotides read TGTGCCAGCAGGGGGACTCACTCGGTCACCGGGGAGCTGTTTTTT. The V call is TRBV7-2, the J call TRBJ2-2; D is possibly TRBD2 (6 bases). The CDR3 is 15 amino acids. Germline V gene data show CDR1 as SGHTA and CDR2 as FQGNSA. V was shortened by 6 bases and J by 4 bases, with 15 bases between the two germline ends.

There are a few counts of this clonotype. This chain uses TRBV6-1 with TRBJ2-5, with 8 bases matching TRBD2. The CDR3 covers 12 residues. J gave up 3 bases and V 8 bases, and 2 bases lay outside the gene matches. Germline-derived CDR1 and CDR2 are MNHNS and SASEGT. CDR3 nucleotide sequence: TGTGCCAGCGGGCGGGGGGAAGAGACCCAGTACTTC. Protein product: CASGRGEETQYF.

This clonotype was seen a handful of times. The V call is TRBV27, the J call TRBJ2-7, with D perhaps TRBD2 (6 bases). The CDR3 length is 14 residues. Deletions cut 6 bases from V and 5 bases from J, with 17 bases between. Germline values: CDR1 MNHEY, CDR2 SMNVEV (reference sequence). The CDR3 protein is CASSRTQGGNEQYF. The CDR3 bases are TGTGCCAGCAGCCGTACCCAGGGAGGAAACGAGCAGTACTTC.

The rearrangement uses TRBV5-1 and TRBJ1-5; a possible D gene is TRBD1 (5 bases). The CDR3 length is 15 residues. V was shortened by 1 base and J by 0 bases, with 8 bases between the two germline ends. From germline, CDR1 is SGHRS and CDR2 YFSETQ. CDR3: CASSLQGYSNQPQHF. The DNA for the CDR3 is TGCGCCAGCAGCTTGCAGGGATATAGCAATCAGCCCCAGCATTTT.

J is TRBJ2-5 and V is TRBV6-2 or TRBV6-3; unclear D gene. Germline V gene sequence: CDR1 MNHEY, CDR2 SVGEGT. The CDR3 has 13 residues. Trimming removed 2 bases from V and 4 bases from J, with 8 bases in between. CDR3 protein: CASSYTRLETQYF. CDR3 nucleotide sequence: TGTGCCAGCAGTTACACTCGGTTAGAGACCCAGTACTTC.